The entry below describes one T cell receptor (beta chain). Under the authors' procedure: Using reference gene primer amplification, nucleated cell counts were estimated. The table came from immunoSEQ multiplex PCR; TCRdb's copy has only in-frame clones and leaves some out. V and J calls and clone size are as listed in that table; D and trimming were resolved from the DNA. The sample lists fewer than 200,000 clones; 74% were seen once. The data belong to a study of blood T cell repertoires in COVID-19. Study-level background: Researchers got acute and convalescent COVID-19 samples from the United States, Italy and Spain. PBMCs, B-cell-depleted T cells, or T cells provided the cDNA or gDNA that made up the material.

CDR3 size: 13 residues. Trimming removed 0 bases from V and 3 bases from J, with 6 bases in between. The germline V gene encodes CDR1 SGHRS and CDR2 YFSETQ. Sequenced material: peripheral blood. The source of this sequence is a woman older than 75 with acute or convalescent COVID-19. The chain carries TRBV5-1 and TRBJ2-5; D call uncertain. In nucleotides, the CDR3 is TGCGCCAGCAGCTTGGGGCCAAAAGAGACCCAGTACTTC. It is translated as CASSLGPKETQYF.